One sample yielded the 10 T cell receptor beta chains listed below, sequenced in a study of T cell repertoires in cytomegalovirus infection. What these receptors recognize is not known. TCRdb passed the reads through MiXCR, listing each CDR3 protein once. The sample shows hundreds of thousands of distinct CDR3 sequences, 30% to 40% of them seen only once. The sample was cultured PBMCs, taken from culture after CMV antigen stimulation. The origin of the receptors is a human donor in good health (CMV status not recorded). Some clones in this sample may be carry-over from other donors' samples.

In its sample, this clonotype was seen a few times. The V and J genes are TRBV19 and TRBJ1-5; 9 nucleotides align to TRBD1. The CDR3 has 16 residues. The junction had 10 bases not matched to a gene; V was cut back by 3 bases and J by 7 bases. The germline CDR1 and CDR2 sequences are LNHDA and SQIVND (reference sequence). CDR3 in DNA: TGTGCCAGTAGTATTAGGACAGGGGTACCCAGGCAGCCCCAGCATTTT. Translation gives CASSIRTGVPRQPQHF. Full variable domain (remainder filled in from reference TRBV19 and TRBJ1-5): DGGITQSPKYLFRKEGQNVTLSCEQNLNHDAMYWYRQDPGQGLRLIYYSQIVNDFQKGDIAEGYSVSREKKESFPLTVTSAQKNPTAFYLCASSIRTGVPRQPQHFGDGTRLSIL.

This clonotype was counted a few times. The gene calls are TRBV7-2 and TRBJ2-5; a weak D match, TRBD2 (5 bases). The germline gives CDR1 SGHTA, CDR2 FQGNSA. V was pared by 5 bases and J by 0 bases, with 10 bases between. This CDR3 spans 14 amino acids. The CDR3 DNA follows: TGTGCCAGCAGCCCCCCGGGAAACCAAGAGACCCAGTACTTC. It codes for CASSPPGNQETQYF. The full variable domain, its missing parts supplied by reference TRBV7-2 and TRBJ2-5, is GAGVSQSPSNKVTEKGKDVELRCDPISGHTALYWYRQSLGQGLEFLIYFQGNSAPDKSGLPSDRFSAERTGGSVSTLTIQRTQQEDSAVYLCASSPPGNQETQYFGPGTRLLVL.

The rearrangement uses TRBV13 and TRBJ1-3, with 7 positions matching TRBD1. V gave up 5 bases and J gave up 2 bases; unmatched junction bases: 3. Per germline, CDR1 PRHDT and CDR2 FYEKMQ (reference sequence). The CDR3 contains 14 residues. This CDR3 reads CASSETGAGNTIYF. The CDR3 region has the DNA TGTGCCAGCAGCGAAACAGGGGCTGGAAACACCATATATTTT.

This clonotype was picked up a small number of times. CDR3 sequence: CAISARTGNTEAFF. DNA for the CDR3: TGTGCCATCAGTGCCCGGACAGGGAACACTGAAGCTTTCTTT. The chain uses TRBV10-3 and TRBJ1-1; TRBD1 matches 7 bases. The germline CDR1 and CDR2 sequences are ENHRY and SYGVKD. V lost 4 bases and J lost 1; bases outside the gene matches: 3. The CDR3 is 14 residues long.

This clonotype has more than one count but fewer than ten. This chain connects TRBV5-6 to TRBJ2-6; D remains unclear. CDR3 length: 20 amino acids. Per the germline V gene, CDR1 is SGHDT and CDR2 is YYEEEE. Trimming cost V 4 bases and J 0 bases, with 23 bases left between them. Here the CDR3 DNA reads TGTGCCAGCAGCAACCTGGGTTCGGACGGATTACTCTCTGGGGCCAACGTCCTGACTTTC. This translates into CASSNLGSDGLLSGANVLTF.

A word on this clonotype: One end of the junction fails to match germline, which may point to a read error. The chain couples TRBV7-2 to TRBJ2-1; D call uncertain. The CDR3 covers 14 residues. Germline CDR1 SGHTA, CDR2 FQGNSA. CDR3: CGSSPMSTYNEQFF. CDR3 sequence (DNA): TGTGGCAGCAGCCCAATGAGTACCTACAATGAGCAGTTCTTC.

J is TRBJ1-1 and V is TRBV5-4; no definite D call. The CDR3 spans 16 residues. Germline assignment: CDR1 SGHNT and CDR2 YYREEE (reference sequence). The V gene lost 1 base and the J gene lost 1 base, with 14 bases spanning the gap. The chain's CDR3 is CASSLRADPENTEAFF. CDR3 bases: TGTGCCAGCAGCTTGAGGGCTGACCCAGAGAACACTGAAGCTTTCTTT.

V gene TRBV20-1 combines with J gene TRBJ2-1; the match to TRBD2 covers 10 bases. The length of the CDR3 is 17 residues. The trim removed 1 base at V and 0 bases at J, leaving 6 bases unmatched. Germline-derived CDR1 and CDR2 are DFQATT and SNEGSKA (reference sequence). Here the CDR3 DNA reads TGCAGTGCTAGAGGGGGAGCGGGAGGGAGCTCCTACAATGAGCAGTTCTTC. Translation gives CSARGGAGGSSYNEQFF.

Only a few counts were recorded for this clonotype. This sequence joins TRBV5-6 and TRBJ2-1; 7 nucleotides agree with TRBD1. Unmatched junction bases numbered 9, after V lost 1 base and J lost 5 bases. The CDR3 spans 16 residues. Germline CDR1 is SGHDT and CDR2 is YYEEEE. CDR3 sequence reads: CASSLNRGLGDNEQFF. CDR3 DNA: TGTGCCAGCAGCTTGAACAGGGGCCTGGGAGACAATGAGCAGTTCTTC.

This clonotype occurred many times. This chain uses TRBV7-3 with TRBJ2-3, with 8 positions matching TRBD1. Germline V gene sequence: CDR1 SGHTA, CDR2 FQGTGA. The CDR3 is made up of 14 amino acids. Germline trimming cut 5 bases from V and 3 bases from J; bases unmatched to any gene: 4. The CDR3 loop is CASSVRDRTDTQYF. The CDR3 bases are TGTGCCAGCAGCGTCCGGGACAGGACAGATACGCAGTATTTT.